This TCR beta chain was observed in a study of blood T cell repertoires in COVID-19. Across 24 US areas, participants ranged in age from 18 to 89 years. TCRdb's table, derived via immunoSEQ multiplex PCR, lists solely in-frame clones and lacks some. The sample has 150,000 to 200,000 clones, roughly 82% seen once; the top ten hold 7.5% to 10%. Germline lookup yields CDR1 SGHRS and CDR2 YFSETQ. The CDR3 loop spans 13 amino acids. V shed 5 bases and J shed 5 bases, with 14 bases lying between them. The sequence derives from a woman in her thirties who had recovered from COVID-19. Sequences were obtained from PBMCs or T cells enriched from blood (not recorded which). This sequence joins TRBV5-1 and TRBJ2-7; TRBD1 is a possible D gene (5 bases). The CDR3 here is CASRLAGFHEQYF. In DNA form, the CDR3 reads TGCGCCAGCAGATTAGCAGGGTTTCACGAGCAGTACTTC.